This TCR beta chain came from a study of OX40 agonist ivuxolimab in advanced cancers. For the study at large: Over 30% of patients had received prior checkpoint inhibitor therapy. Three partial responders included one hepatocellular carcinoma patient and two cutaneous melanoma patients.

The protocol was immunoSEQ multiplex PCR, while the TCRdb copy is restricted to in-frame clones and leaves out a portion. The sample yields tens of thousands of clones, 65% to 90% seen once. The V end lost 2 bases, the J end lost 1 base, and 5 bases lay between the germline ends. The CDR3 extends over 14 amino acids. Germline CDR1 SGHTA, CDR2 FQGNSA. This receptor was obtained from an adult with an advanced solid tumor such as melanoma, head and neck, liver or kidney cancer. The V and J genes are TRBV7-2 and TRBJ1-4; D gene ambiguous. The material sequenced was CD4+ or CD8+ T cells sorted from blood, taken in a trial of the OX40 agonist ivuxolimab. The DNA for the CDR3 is TGTGCCAGCAGCTTACACGGAACTAATGAAAAACTGTTTTTT. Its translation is CASSLHGTNEKLFF.